This entry lists 25 T cell receptor beta chains sequenced from one sample in a study of blood T cell repertoires in COVID-19 (dated by TCRdb to 2020 to 2022). The library was made by the immunoSEQ multiplex PCR assay. TCRdb took over this immuneACCESS table, retaining in-frame rearrangements with V and J assigned. Such tables are incomplete; in checked studies, under half of the missing clones stem from an unresolved V gene, and the remainder is unexplained. This sample lists roughly 420,000 clones; around nine tenths were detected once. The leading ten clones occupy 0.95% to 1% of the sample. Sample: PBMCs or T cells enriched from blood (not recorded which). The receptors were sampled from a woman younger than 45 with acute COVID-19.

V usage is TRBV5-1 and J usage is TRBJ2-7; TRBD1 is a possible D gene (6 bases). Germline V gene sequence: CDR1 SGHRS, CDR2 YFSETQ. V lost 2 bases and J lost 3, with 12 bases in between. The CDR3 has 14 amino acids. CDR3 in DNA: TGCGCCAGCAGCTTACGGACAGACCTCTACGAGCAGTACTTC. Its protein is CASSLRTDLYEQYF.

The gene calls are TRBV10-3 and TRBJ1-1, with 9 bases fitting TRBD1. The V segment lost 8 bases and the J segment 6 bases; nucleotides outside the gene matches: 7. This CDR3 has 13 residues. Germline CDR1 reads ENHRY; CDR2 reads SYGVKD. The CDR3 region has the DNA TGTGCCATCGGTGGACAGGGGACAGCTGAAGCTTTCTTT. It yields the protein CAIGGQGTAEAFF.

The V and J genes are TRBV4-1 and TRBJ2-3, with 12 bases aligning to TRBD2. V lost 3 bases to trimming and J lost 3 bases; unmatched junction nucleotides: 7. Germline CDR1 is MGHRA and CDR2 is YSYEKL. This CDR3 is built from 17 residues. The CDR3 DNA follows: TGCGCCAGCAGCCAGCGACTAGCGGGGGCGTTAACAGATACGCAGTATTTT. Translated, it gives CASSQRLAGALTDTQYF.

This sequence joins TRBV19 and TRBJ1-1, with 10 bases that match TRBD1. The CDR3 consists of 17 residues. The germline CDR1 and CDR2 sequences are LNHDA and SQIVND (reference sequence). The J segment lost 0 bases and the V segment lost 3 bases, leaving 7 bases of the junction unmatched. CDR3 loop: CASSITRQGALNTEAFF. The CDR3 DNA reads TGTGCCAGTAGTATCACCCGACAGGGGGCCTTGAACACTGAAGCTTTCTTT.

J is TRBJ1-6 and V is TRBV5-1, with 10 bases fitting TRBD1. Germline V CDR1 and CDR2: SGHRS, YFSETQ. The CDR3 has 19 residues. V was clipped by 0 bases and J by 10 bases; unmatched bases: 16. CDR3 protein: CASSLAGQGRTLVGSPLHF. The DNA for the CDR3 is TGCGCCAGCAGCTTGGCGGGACAGGGGCGAACCCTCGTTGGGTCACCCCTCCACTTT. Drawing the rest from reference TRBV5-1 and TRBJ1-6, the complete variable domain is KAGVTQTPRYLIKTRGQQVTLSCSPISGHRSVSWYQQTPGQGLQFLFEYFSETQRNKGNFPGRFSGRQFSNSRSEMNVSTLELGDSALYLCASSLAGQGRTLVGSPLHFGNGTRLTVT.

The chain uses TRBV24-1 and TRBJ1-2, with no clear D. V was pared by 5 bases and J by 4 bases, with 7 bases between. Germline V gene sequence: CDR1 KGHDR, CDR2 SFDVKD. This CDR3 is 12 amino acids long. The CDR3 sequence: CATSAVGYGYTF. CDR3 DNA sequence: TGTGCCACCAGTGCGGTCGGCTATGGCTACACCTTC.

The V gene is TRBV4-3, the J gene TRBJ2-3; 8 bases agree with TRBD1. The germline CDR1 and CDR2 sequences are LGHNA and YSLEER. The CDR3 sequence is 15 residues long. V lost 5 bases to trimming and J lost 0 bases; unmatched junction nucleotides: 4. CDR3 in amino acids: CASSDGQGSTDTQYF. CDR3 coding DNA: TGCGCCAGCAGCGACGGACAGGGTAGCACAGATACGCAGTATTTT.

V and J are TRBV3-1 (or the pseudogene TRBV3-2) and TRBJ1-1, with TRBD1 as a possible D gene (5 bases). V lost 0 bases, J lost 9 bases, and 17 bases lay in between. Germline CDR1 LGHDT, CDR2 YNNKEL (reference sequence). This CDR3 has 15 amino acids. The CDR3: CASSQDRGGKSQAFF. DNA of the CDR3: TGTGCCAGCAGCCAAGATCGCGGGGGAAAATCCCAAGCTTTCTTT.

V usage is TRBV19 and J usage is TRBJ1-5; 8 bases line up with TRBD1. J gave up 6 bases and V 7 bases, and 8 bases lay outside the gene matches. From germline, CDR1 is LNHDA and CDR2 SQIVND (reference sequence). The CDR3 loop spans 14 amino acids. The CDR3 nucleotides read TGTGCCAGTAACAAGGACAGGGACGGTCAGCCCCAGCATTTT. Encoded protein: CASNKDRDGQPQHF.

This chain links TRBV9 with TRBJ2-1; possibly TRBD2 for D (6 bases). The CDR3 covers 15 residues. Per germline, CDR1 SGDLS and CDR2 YYNGEE. V dropped 0 bases and J dropped 7 bases, with 14 bases sitting between them. CDR3 loop: CASSVEGSGRNEQFF. Written as DNA, the CDR3 is TGTGCCAGCAGCGTAGAGGGGTCGGGGAGGAATGAGCAGTTCTTC. The complete variable domain, with remaining parts taken from reference TRBV9 and TRBJ2-1, reads DSGVTQTPKHLITATGQRVTLRCSPRSGDLSVYWYQQSLDQGLQFLIQYYNGEERAKGNILERFSAQQFPDLHSELNLSSLELGDSALYFCASSVEGSGRNEQFFGPGTRLTVL.

This clone has a single count. The V gene is TRBV7-2, the J gene TRBJ1-6; D unclear. Between the trimmed V and J ends, which lost 4 bases and 8 bases, there was a span of 3 bases. The length of the CDR3 is 11 residues. The germline CDR1 and CDR2 sequences are SGHTA and FQGNSA. The CDR3 loop is CASSSDSPLHF. The DNA for the CDR3 is TGTGCCAGCAGCTCGGATTCACCCCTCCACTTT.

This chain joins TRBV24-1 and TRBJ2-1; 7 bases are shared with TRBD1. This CDR3 is 12 amino acids long. The V segment lost 3 bases and the J segment 16 bases; nucleotides outside the gene matches: 8. Germline loops: CDR1 KGHDR, CDR2 SFDVKD. The CDR3 nucleotides are TGTGCCACCAGTGATGACAGGGTCCCCTTATTCTTC. Translation: CATSDDRVPLFF.

Concerning this clone: The same CDR3 is also encoded by other DNA sequences in this sample. The J gene is TRBJ2-7, the V gene TRBV9; D may be TRBD1 (6 bases). Trimming removed 0 bases at V and 4 bases at J, with 14 bases between. This CDR3 contains 15 residues. CDR1 is SGDLS and CDR2 is YYNGEE in the germline V gene. The CDR3 bases are TGTGCCAGCAGCGTAGTGGAAGGGGGTCGGTACGAGCAGTACTTC. This translates into CASSVVEGGRYEQYF.

J is TRBJ1-4 and V is TRBV11-2, with D maybe TRBD1 (6 bases). Germline values: CDR1 SGHAT, CDR2 FQNNGV. Trimming cost V 4 bases and J 0 bases, with 6 bases left between them. The CDR3 is 14 amino acids. The CDR3 reads CASSWTATNEKLFF. The CDR3 region has the DNA TGTGCCAGCAGCTGGACAGCAACTAATGAAAAACTGTTTTTT.

CDR3 sequence reads: CATKFSGYARTSNQPQHF. The DNA for the CDR3 is TGTGCCACTAAATTCTCAGGATACGCTCGAACTAGCAATCAGCCCCAGCATTTT. The chain links TRBV27 to TRBJ1-5; no clear D. V gave up 10 bases and J gave up 0 bases, with 25 bases separating them. The length of the CDR3 is 18 residues. Germline values: CDR1 MNHEY, CDR2 SMNVEV (reference sequence).

The chain couples TRBV13 to TRBJ2-2; the D gene is possibly TRBD2 (5 bases). V was shortened by 5 bases and J by 3 bases, with 13 bases between the two germline ends. The germline V gene encodes CDR1 PRHDT and CDR2 FYEKMQ (reference sequence). The CDR3 sequence is 15 residues long. DNA of the CDR3: TGTGCCAGCAGCCCCTCTCTAGCTGACACCGGGGAGCTGTTTTTT. This translates into CASSPSLADTGELFF.

The chain is built from TRBV2 and TRBJ2-3; the match to TRBD2 covers 9 bases. The CDR3 runs 17 residues. V lost 6 bases and J lost 2; bases outside the gene matches: 12. Looked up from germline, CDR1 is SNHLY and CDR2 is FYNNEI. CDR3 nucleotides: TGTGCCAGCAGGCGCCGGGCTAGCGGGGAATTCACAGATACGCAGTATTTT. Translated: CASRRRASGEFTDTQYF.

The V and J genes are TRBV19 and TRBJ1-3; D remains ambiguous. Germline assignment: CDR1 LNHDA and CDR2 SQIVND (reference sequence). The V gene lost 8 bases and the J gene lost 5 bases, with 25 bases spanning the gap. The CDR3 sequence is 17 residues long. The CDR3 sequence is CASGTPPRPTGRNTIYF. The CDR3 nucleotides are TGTGCCAGTGGAACCCCCCCTAGGCCAACTGGCCGAAACACCATATATTTT.

CDR3 DNA sequence: TGTGCCAGCAGGATGGGGGGGAACGAGCAGTACTTC. Amino acids: CASRMGGNEQYF. The rearrangement joins TRBV2 to TRBJ2-7; 7 bases are shared with TRBD2. Looked up from germline, CDR1 is SNHLY and CDR2 is FYNNEI. The CDR3 is 12 residues long. J gave up 5 bases and V 6 bases, and 4 bases lay outside the gene matches.

The chain is built from TRBV28 and TRBJ2-7; 10 bases fit TRBD1. Germline V CDR1 and CDR2: MDHEN, SYDVKM. CDR3 length: 14 residues. Trimming removed 4 bases from V and 0 bases from J; junction bases left unmatched: 0. The CDR3, as DNA: TGTGCCAGCAGTTGGACAGGGGGCTCCTACGAGCAGTACTTC. Amino acids: CASSWTGGSYEQYF.

The CDR3: CASSRDSAYEQYF. Written as DNA, the CDR3 is TGTGCCAGCAGCCGGGACAGTGCCTACGAGCAGTACTTC. This chain links TRBV9 with TRBJ2-7; TRBD1 agrees at 7 bases. The CDR3 contains 13 residues. V was pared by 4 bases and J by 2 bases, with 3 bases of the junction left unmatched. Looked up from germline, CDR1 is SGDLS and CDR2 is YYNGEE. Full variable domain (missing parts from reference TRBV9 and TRBJ2-7): DSGVTQTPKHLITATGQRVTLRCSPRSGDLSVYWYQQSLDQGLQFLIQYYNGEERAKGNILERFSAQQFPDLHSELNLSSLELGDSALYFCASSRDSAYEQYFGPGTRLTVT.

The chain couples TRBV7-8 to TRBJ1-4; D possibly corresponds to TRBD1 (6 bases). The CDR3 spans 18 residues. Trimming shortened V by 5 bases and J by 2 bases, and 21 bases separated the two germline ends. Germline V gene data show CDR1 as SGHVS and CDR2 as FQNEAQ. CDR3 protein: CASSMTGRNSGTNEKLFF. As DNA, the CDR3 is TGTGCCAGCAGCATGACAGGTCGCAACAGTGGGACTAATGAAAAACTGTTTTTT. Using reference TRBV7-8 and TRBJ1-4 for the parts outside the CDR3, the full variable domain is GAGVSQSPRYKVAKRGQDVALRCDPISGHVSLFWYQQALGQGPEFLTYFQNEAQLDKSGLPSDRFFAERPEGSVSTLKIQRTQQEDSAVYLCASSMTGRNSGTNEKLFFGSGTQLSVL.

The chain recombines TRBV10-2 with TRBJ1-6; possible D gene TRBD1, 6 bases. V was cut by 6 bases and J by 6 bases, with 12 bases left in between. Germline V gene lookup returns CDR1 WSHSY and CDR2 SAAADI. The CDR3 sequence is 14 residues long. The CDR3, as DNA: TGCGCCAGCAGCCGGACAGAGCCTAATTCACCCCTCCACTTT. The encoded protein is CASSRTEPNSPLHF.

This clone has just one count. The rearrangement links TRBV6-2 or TRBV6-3 to TRBJ1-2; 8 bases are a match to TRBD1. The CDR3 consists of 15 residues. Germline loops: CDR1 MNHEY, CDR2 SVGEGT. After removal of 0 bases from V and 2 bases from J, the junction contained 2 bases not matched to a gene. For the CDR3, the DNA is TGTGCCAGCAGTTACTCCGGGACAGGAAACTATGGCTACACCTTC. Translating it yields CASSYSGTGNYGYTF.

The chain employs TRBV9 and TRBJ2-1; D is uncertain. The ends were cut back, 1 base at V and 5 bases at J, with 13 bases in the middle. The CDR3 is made up of 15 amino acids. CDR1 and CDR2 from the germline V gene are SGDLS and YYNGEE. The CDR3 nucleotides read TGTGCCAGCAGCGTAACCCCCTCCCAGGACAATGAGCAGTTCTTC. Translation: CASSVTPSQDNEQFF.